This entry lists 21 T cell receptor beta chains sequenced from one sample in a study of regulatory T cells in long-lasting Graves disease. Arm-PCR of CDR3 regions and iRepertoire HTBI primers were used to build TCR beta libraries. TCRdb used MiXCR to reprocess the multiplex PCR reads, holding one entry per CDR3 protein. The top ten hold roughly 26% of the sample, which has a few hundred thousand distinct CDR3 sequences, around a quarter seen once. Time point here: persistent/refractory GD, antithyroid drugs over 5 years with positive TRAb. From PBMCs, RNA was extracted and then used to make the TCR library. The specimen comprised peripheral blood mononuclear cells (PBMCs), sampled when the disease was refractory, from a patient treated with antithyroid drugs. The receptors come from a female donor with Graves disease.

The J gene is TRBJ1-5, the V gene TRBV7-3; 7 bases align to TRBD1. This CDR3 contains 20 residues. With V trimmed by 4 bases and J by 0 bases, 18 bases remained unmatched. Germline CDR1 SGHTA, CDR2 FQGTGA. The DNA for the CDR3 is TGTGCCAGCAGCTCGAATGCCATGGGACAGAAAACTCATAGCAATCAGCCCCAGCATTTT. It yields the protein CASSSNAMGQKTHSNQPQHF. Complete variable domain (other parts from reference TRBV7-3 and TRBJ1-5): GAGVSQTPSNKVTEKGKYVELRCDPISGHTALYWYRQSLGQGPEFLIYFQGTGAADDSGLPNDRFFAVRPEGSVSTLKIQRTERGDSAVYLCASSSNAMGQKTHSNQPQHFGDGTRLSIL.

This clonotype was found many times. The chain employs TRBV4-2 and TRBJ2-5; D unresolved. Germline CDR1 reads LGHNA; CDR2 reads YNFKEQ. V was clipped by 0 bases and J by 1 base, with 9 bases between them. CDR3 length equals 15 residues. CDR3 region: CASSQEEWSQETQYF. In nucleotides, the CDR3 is TGTGCCAGCAGCCAAGAGGAGTGGAGCCAAGAGACCCAGTACTTC.

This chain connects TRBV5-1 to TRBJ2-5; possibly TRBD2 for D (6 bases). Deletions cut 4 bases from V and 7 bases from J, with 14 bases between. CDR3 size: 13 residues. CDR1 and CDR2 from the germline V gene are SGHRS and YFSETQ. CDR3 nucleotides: TGCGCCAGCAGCCAGGAGGGGTTGATGACCCAGTACTTC. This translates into CASSQEGLMTQYF.

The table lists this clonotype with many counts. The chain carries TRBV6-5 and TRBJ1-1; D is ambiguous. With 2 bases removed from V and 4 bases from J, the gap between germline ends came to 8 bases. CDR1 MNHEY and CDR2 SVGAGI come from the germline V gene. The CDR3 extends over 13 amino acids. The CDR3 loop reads CASSYTSLTEAFF. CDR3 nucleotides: TGTGCCAGCAGTTACACATCTCTCACTGAAGCTTTCTTT.

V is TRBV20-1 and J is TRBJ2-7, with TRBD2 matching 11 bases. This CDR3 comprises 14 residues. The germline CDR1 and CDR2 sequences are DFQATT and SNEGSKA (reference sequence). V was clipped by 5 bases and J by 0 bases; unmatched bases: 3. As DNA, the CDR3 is TGCAGTGCTCCGACTAGCGGGACCTCCTACGAGCAGTACTTC. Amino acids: CSAPTSGTSYEQYF.

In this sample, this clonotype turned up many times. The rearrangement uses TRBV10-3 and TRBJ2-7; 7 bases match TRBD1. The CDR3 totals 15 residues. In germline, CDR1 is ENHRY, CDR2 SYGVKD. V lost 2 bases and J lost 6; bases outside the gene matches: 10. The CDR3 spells CAISEETGSLGEQYF. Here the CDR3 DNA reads TGTGCCATCAGTGAGGAGACAGGGTCCCTAGGCGAGCAGTACTTC.

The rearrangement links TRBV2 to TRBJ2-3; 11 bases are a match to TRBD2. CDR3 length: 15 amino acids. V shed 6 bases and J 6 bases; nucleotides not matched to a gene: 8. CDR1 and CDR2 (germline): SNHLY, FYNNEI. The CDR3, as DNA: TGTGCCAGCAGCGCTCCTAGCGGGAGGTCGGATACGCAGTATTTT. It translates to CASSAPSGRSDTQYF.

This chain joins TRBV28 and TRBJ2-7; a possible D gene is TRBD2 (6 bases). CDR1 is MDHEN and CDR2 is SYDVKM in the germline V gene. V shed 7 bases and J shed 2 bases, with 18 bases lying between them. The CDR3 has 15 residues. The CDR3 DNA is TGTGCCAGCACCCCGGGCGGCGGGGACGCCTACGAGCAGTACTTC. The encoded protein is CASTPGGGDAYEQYF.

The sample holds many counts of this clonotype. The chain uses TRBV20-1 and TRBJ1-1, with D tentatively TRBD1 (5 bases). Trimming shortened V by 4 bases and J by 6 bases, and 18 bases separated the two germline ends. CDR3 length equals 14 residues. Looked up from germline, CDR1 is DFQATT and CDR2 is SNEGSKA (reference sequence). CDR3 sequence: CSATEGQGEPEAFF. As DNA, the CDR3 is TGCAGTGCTACGGAGGGGCAGGGCGAACCTGAAGCTTTCTTT.

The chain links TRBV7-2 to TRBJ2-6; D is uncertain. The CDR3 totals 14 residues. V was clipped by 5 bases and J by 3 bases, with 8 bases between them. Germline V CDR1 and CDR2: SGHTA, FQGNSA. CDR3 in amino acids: CASSPKGGANVLTF. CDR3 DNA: TGTGCCAGCAGCCCCAAAGGTGGGGCCAACGTCCTGACTTTC.

CDR3 residues: CAIGQSTTEAFF. The CDR3 bases are TGTGCCATCGGACAGTCGACCACTGAAGCTTTCTTT. The chain is built from TRBV10-3 and TRBJ1-1; tentatively, D is TRBD1 (6 bases). Germline V CDR1 and CDR2: ENHRY, SYGVKD. The CDR3 consists of 12 residues. The V end was cut by 8 bases, the J end by 4 bases, with 11 bases between.

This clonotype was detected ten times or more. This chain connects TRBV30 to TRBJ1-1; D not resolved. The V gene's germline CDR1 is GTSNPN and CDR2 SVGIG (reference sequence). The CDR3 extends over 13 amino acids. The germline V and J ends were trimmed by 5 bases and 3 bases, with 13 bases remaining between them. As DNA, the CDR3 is TGTGCCTGGCAGACTAATGAGGACACTGAAGCTTTCTTT. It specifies CAWQTNEDTEAFF.

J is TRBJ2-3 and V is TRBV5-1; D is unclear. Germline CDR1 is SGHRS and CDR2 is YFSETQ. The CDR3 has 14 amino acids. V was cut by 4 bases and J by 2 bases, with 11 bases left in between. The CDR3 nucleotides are TGCGCCAGCAGCACCCTAGGGCCCACAGATACGCAGTATTTT. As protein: CASSTLGPTDTQYF.

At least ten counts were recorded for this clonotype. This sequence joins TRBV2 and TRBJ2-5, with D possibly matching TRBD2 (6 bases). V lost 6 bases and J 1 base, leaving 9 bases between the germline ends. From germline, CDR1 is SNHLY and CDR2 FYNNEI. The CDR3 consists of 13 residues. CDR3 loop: CASSWGLQETQYF. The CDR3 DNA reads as TGTGCCAGCAGCTGGGGACTCCAAGAGACCCAGTACTTC.

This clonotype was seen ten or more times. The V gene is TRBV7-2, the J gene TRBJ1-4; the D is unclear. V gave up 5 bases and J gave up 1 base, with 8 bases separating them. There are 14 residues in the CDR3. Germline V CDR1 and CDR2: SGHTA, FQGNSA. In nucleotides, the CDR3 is TGTGCCAGCAGCCCCCTGGGAACTAATGAAAAACTGTTTTTT. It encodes CASSPLGTNEKLFF.

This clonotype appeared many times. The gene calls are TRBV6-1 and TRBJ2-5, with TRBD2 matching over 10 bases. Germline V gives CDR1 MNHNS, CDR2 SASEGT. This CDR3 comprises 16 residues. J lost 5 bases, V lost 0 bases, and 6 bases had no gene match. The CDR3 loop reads CASSEADGAGGETQYF. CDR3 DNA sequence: TGTGCCAGCAGTGAAGCGGATGGAGCGGGAGGGGAGACCCAGTACTTC.

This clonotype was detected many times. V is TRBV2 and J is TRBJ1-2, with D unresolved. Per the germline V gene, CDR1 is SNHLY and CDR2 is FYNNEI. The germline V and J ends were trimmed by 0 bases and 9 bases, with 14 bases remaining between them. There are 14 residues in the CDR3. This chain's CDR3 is CASSEARHGSSYTF. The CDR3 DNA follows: TGTGCCAGCAGTGAAGCCCGACACGGATCCAGCTACACCTTC.

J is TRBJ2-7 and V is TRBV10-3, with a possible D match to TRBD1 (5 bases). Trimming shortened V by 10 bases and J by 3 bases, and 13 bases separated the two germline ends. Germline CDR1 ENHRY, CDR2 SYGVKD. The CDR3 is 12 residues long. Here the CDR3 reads CATADSYYEQYF. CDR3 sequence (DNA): TGTGCCACCGCCGACAGCTACTACGAGCAGTACTTC.

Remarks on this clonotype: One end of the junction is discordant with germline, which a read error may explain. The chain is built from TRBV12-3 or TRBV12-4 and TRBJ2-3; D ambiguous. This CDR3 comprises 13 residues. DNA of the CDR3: TGTGCCAGCAGTTCCACTTCCACAGATACGCAGTGTTTT. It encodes CASSSTSTDTQCF.

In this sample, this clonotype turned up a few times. CDR3 protein: CASSRLNYGYTF. CDR3 sequence (DNA): TGTGCCAGCAGCAGGTTAAACTATGGCTACACCTTC. The chain links TRBV25-1 to TRBJ1-2; the D is unclear. V was cut by 6 bases and J by 2 bases, with 7 bases left in between. The germline gives CDR1 MGHDK, CDR2 SYGVNS. The CDR3 runs to 12 residues.

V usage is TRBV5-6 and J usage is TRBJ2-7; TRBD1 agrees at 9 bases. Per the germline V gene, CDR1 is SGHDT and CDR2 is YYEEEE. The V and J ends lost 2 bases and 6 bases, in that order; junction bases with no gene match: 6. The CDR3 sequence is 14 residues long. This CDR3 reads CASSFGTGGVEQYF. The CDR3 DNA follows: TGTGCCAGCAGCTTCGGAACAGGGGGCGTCGAGCAGTACTTC.